This T cell receptor (beta chain) came from a study of cytotoxic CD8 clonotypes in ibrutinib-treated CLL. Study at large: When averaged across all of the samples, the counts came to hundreds of thousands of productive templates and about 95,000 productive rearrangements. Findings and caveats of the study: There were differences in sampling times between sustained-remission and progressing patients. At baseline, clonality was higher than in age-matched healthy donors and correlated with CD8+ counts.

Target depth was 1 in 200,000 to 1 in 1 million T cells, about 10x per clonotype. The data were produced by immunoSEQ multiplex PCR, yet TCRdb's version contains in-frame clones alone and is incomplete. Of over 140,000 clones listed, more than 70% are singletons. Remarks on this clone: What it binds is not known.

V shed 4 bases and J shed 8 bases, with 12 bases lying between them. The CDR3 is 13 amino acids. Germline V gene lookup returns CDR1 SGHDT and CDR2 YYEEEE. The chain uses TRBV5-6 and TRBJ1-4; D ambiguous. This TCR was recovered from a human donor with chronic lymphocytic leukemia. The specimen comprised PBMCs, sampled after 36 months of ibrutinib treatment. The CDR3 DNA follows: TGTGCCAGCAGCCCCAACCGGGTAGAAAAACTGTTTTTT. This translates into CASSPNRVEKLFF.